The present T cell receptor (beta chain) was sequenced within a study of patients and donors after allogeneic stem cell transplantation. MiXCR was run by TCRdb on the RT-PCR reads, yielding one entry per CDR3 protein. The table has approximately 31,000 distinct CDR3 sequences, 37% seen once. With 0 bases removed from V and 7 bases from J, the gap between germline ends came to 10 bases. Germline-derived CDR1 and CDR2 are MGHRA and YSYEKL. The CDR3 sequence is 15 residues long. The TCR originated in a human donor who was either an allogeneic HSCT recipient or a stem cell or donor lymphocyte infusion donor (not recorded which). It is not recorded whose cells these are; they may come from a transplant donor. Input material: blood, either unsorted or a sorted T cell fraction (not recorded which). The V call is TRBV4-1, the J call TRBJ1-6; tentatively, D is TRBD1 (5 bases). CDR3 amino acids: CASSQDGGVNSPLHF. In DNA, the CDR3 is TGCGCCAGCAGCCAAGATGGGGGAGTGAATTCACCCCTCCACTTT.